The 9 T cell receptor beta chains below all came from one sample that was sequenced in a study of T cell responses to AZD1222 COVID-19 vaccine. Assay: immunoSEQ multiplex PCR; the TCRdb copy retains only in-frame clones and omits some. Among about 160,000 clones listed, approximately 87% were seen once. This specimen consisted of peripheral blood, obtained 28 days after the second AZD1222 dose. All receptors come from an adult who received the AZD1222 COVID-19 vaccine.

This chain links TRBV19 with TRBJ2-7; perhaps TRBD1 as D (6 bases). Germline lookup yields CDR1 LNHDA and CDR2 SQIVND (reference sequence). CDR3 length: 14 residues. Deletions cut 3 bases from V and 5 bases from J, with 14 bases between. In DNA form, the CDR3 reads TGTGCCAGTAGTATTCAAAAGGGGGTGAACGAGCAGTACTTC. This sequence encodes CASSIQKGVNEQYF.

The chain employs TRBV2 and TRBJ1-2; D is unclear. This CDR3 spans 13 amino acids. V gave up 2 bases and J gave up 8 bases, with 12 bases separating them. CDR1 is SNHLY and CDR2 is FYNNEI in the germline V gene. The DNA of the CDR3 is TGTGCCAGCAGTGAAAGGTCCGCCGGGGGCTACACCTTC. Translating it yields CASSERSAGGYTF. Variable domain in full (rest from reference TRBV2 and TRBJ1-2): EPEVTQTPSHQVTQMGQEVILRCVPISNHLYFYWYRQILGQKVEFLVSFYNNEISEKSEIFDDQFSVERPDGSNFTLKIRSTKLEDSAMYFCASSERSAGGYTFGSGTRLTVV.

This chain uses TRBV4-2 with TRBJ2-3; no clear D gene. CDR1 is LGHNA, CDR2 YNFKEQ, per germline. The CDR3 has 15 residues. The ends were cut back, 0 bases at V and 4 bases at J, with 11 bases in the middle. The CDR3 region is CASSQDRAIADTQYF. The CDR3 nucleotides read TGTGCCAGCAGCCAAGATCGGGCCATCGCAGATACGCAGTATTTT.

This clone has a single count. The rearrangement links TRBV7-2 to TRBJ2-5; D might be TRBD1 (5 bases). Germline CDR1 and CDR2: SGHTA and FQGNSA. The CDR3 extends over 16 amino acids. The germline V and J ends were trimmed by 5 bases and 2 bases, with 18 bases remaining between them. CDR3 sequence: CASSLETVSFQETQYF. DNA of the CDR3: TGTGCCAGCAGCCTGGAGACAGTAAGCTTTCAAGAGACCCAGTACTTC. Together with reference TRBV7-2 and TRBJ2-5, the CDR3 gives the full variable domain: GAGVSQSPSNKVTEKGKDVELRCDPISGHTALYWYRQSLGQGLEFLIYFQGNSAPDKSGLPSDRFSAERTGGSVSTLTIQRTQQEDSAVYLCASSLETVSFQETQYFGPGTRLLVL.

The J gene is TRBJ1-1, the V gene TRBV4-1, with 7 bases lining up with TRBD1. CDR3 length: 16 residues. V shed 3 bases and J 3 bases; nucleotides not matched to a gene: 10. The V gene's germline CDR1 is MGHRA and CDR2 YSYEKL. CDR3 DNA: TGCGCCAGCAGCCAGGAACAGGGGTCGGGGTACACTGAAGCTTTCTTT. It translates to CASSQEQGSGYTEAFF.

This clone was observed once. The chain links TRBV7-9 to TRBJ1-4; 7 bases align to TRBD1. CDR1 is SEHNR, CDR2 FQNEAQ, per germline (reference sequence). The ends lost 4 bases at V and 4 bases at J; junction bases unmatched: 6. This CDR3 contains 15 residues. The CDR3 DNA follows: TGTGCCAGCAGCTCGGAGACAGGGCATAATGAAAAACTGTTTTTT. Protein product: CASSSETGHNEKLFF.

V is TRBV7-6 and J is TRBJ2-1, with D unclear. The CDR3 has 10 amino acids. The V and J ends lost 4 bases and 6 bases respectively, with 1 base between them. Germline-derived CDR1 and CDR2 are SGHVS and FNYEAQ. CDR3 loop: CASSSNEQFF. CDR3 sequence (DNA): TGTGCCAGCAGCTCCAATGAGCAGTTCTTC.

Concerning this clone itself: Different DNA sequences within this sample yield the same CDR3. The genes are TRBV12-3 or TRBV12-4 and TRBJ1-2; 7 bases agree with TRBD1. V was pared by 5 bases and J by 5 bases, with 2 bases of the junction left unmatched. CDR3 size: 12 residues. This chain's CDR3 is CASSLTGYGYTF. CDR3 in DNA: TGTGCCAGCAGTCTGACAGGGTATGGCTACACCTTC.

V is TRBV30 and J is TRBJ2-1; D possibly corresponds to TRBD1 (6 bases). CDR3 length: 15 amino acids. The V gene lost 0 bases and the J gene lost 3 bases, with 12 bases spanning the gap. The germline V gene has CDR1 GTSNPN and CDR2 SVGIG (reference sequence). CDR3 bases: TGTGCCTGGAGTGTACAGGGTTACTACTACAATGAGCAGTTCTTC. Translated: CAWSVQGYYYNEQFF. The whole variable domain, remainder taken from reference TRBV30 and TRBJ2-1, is SQTIHQWPATLVQPVGSPLSLECTVEGTSNPNLYWYRQAAGRGLQLLFYSVGIGQISSEVPQNLSASRPQDRQFILSSKKLLLSDSGFYLCAWSVQGYYYNEQFFGPGTRLTVL.